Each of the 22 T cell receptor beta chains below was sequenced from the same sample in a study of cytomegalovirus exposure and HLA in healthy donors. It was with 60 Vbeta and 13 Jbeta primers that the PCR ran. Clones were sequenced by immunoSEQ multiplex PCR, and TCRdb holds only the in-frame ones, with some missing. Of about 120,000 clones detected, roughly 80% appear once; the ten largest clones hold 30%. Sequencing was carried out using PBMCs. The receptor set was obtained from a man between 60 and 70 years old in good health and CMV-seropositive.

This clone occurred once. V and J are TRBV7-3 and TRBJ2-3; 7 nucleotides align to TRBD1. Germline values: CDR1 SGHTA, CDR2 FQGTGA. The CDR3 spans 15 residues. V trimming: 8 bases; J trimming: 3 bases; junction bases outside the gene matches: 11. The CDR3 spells CASGPTGSETDTQYF. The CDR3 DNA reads TGTGCCAGCGGGCCGACAGGGTCAGAAACAGATACGCAGTATTTT.

CDR3 protein: CASSLVSLGDPRVAYEQYF. Written as DNA, the CDR3 is TGCGCCAGCAGCTTGGTTTCCTTGGGAGACCCAAGGGTTGCCTACGAGCAGTACTTC. This chain connects TRBV5-1 to TRBJ2-7; D may be TRBD2 (5 bases). Germline CDR1 and CDR2: SGHRS and YFSETQ. The CDR3 sequence is 19 residues long. The V end lost 0 bases, the J end lost 2 bases, and 24 bases lay between the germline ends.

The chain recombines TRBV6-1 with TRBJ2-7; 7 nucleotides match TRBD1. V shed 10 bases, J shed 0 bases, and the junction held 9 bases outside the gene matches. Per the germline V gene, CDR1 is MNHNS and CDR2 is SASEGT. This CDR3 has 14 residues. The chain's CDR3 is CAIKQGFSSYEQYF. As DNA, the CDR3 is TGTGCCATCAAACAGGGGTTTTCCTCCTACGAGCAGTACTTC.

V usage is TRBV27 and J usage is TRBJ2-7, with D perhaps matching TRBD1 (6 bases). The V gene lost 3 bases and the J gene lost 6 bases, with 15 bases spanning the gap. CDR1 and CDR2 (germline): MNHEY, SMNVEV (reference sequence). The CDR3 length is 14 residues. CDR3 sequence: CASSFGLGAAEQYF. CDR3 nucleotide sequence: TGTGCCAGCAGTTTTGGGTTGGGGGCCGCCGAGCAGTACTTC.

CDR3 nucleotide sequence: TGTGCCAGCAGCTTAAAGAGCCTTAGACTGTACTTC. It codes for CASSLKSLRLYF. The chain uses TRBV11-2 and TRBJ2-7; D gene unclear. The CDR3 has 12 amino acids. CDR1 and CDR2 from the germline V gene are SGHAT and FQNNGV. V was pared by 2 bases and J by 12 bases, with 14 bases between.

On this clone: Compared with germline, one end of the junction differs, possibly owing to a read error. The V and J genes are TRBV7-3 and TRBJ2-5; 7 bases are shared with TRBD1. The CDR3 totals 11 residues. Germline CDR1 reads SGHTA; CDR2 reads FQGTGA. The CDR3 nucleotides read TGTGCCAGCAGCCCTGGGGACAGTATCGACTTC. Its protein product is CASSPGDSIDF.

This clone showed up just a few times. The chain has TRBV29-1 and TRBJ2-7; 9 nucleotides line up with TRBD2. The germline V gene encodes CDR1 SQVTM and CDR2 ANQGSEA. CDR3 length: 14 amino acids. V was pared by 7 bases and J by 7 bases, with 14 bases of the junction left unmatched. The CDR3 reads CSAVGRGGFGEQYF. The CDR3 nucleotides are TGCAGCGCCGTCGGGCGGGGGGGGTTTGGAGAGCAGTACTTC.

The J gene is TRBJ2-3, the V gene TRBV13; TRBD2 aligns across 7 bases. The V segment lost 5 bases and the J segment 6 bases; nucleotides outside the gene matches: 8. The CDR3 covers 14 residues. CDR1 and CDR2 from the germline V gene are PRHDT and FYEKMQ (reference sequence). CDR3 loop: CASSLLLGGDTQYF. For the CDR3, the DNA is TGTGCCAGCAGCCTACTCCTCGGGGGGGATACGCAGTATTTT.

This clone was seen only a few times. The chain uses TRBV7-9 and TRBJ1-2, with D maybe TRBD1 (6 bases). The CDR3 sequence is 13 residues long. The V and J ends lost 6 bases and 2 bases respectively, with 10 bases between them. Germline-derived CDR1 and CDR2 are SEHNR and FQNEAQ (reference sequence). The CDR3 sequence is CASSRGGNYGYTF. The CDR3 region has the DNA TGTGCCAGCAGTCGGGGGGGCAACTATGGCTACACCTTC.

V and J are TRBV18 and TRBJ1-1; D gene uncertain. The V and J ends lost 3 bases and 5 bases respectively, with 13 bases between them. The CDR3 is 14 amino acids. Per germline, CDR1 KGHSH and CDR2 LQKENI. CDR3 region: CASSPGSGDTEAFF. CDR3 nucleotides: TGTGCCAGCTCACCTGGATCCGGGGATACTGAAGCTTTCTTT.

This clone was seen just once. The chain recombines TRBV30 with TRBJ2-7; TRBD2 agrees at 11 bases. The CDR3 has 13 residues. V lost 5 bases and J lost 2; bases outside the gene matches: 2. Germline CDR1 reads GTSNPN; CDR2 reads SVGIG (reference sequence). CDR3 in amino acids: CAWAGLAAYEQYF. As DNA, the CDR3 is TGTGCCTGGGCGGGACTAGCGGCCTACGAGCAGTACTTC.

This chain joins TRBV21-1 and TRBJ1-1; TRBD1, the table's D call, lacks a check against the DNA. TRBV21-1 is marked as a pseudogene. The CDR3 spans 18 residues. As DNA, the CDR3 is TGTGCCAGCAGCACACGGGACAGGGTTATATCAAAGGACACTGAAGCTTTCTTT. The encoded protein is CASSTRDRVISKDTEAFF.

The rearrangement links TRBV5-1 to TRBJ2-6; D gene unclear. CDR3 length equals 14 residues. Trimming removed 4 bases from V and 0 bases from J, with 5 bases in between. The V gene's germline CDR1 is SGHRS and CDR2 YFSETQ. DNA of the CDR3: TGCGCCAGCAGCGCAGGCTCTGGGGCCAACGTCCTGACTTTC. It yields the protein CASSAGSGANVLTF.

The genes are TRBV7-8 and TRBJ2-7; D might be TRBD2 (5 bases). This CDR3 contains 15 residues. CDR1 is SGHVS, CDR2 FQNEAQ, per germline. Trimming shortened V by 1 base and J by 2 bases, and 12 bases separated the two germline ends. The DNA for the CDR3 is TGTGCCAGCAGCTTAGGGTCTCGGGGTACCTACGAGCAGTACTTC. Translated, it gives CASSLGSRGTYEQYF.

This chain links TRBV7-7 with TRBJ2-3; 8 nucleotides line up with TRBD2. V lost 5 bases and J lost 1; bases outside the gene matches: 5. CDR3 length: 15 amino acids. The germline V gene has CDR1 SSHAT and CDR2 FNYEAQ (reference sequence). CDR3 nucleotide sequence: TGTGCCAGCAGCATTTCCGGGGGGGGCACAGATACGCAGTATTTT. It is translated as CASSISGGGTDTQYF. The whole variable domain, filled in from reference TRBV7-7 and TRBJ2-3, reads GAGVSQSPRYKVTKRGQDVTLRCDPISSHATLYWYQQALGQGPEFLTYFNYEAQPDKSGLPSDRFSAERPEGSISTLTIQRTEQRDSAMYRCASSISGGGTDTQYFGPGTRLTVL.

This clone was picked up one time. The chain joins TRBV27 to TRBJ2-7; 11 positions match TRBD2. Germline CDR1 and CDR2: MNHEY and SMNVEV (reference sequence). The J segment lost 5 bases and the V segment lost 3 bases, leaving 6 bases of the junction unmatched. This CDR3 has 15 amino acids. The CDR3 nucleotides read TGTGCCAGCAGTTTCCTTAGCGGGAGGGCCAACGAGCAGTACTTC. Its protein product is CASSFLSGRANEQYF.

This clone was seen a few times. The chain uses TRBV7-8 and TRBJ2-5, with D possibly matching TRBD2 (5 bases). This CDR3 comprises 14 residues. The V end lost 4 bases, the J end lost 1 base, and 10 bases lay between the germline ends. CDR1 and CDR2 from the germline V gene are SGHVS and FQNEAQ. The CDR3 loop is CASSSERSQETQYF. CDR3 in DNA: TGTGCCAGCAGCTCAGAGCGGTCCCAAGAGACCCAGTACTTC.

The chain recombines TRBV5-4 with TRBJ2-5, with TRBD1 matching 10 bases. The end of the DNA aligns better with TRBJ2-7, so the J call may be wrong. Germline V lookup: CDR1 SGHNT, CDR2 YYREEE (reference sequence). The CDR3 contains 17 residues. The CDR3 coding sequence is TGTGCCAGCAGCTTGGCGGGACAGGGGACTTCCTCCTACGAGCAGTACTTC. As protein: CASSLAGQGTSSYEQYF.

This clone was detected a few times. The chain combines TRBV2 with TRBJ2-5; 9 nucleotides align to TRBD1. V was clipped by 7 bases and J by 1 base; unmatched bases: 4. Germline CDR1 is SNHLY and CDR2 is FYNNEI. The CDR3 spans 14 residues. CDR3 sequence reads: CASTQQGAQETQYF. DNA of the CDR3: TGTGCCAGCACCCAACAGGGGGCCCAAGAGACCCAGTACTTC.

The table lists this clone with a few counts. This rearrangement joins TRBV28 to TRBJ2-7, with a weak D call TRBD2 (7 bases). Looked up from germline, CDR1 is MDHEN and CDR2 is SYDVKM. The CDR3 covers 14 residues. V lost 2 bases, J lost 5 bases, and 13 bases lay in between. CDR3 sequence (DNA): TGTGCCAGCAGTTTAGGGGGGGCGAGCAACGAGCAGTACTTC. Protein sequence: CASSLGGASNEQYF.

CDR3 bases: TGTGCCAGCAGCCCCGTTCCAGGGCCGGATAATGAGCAGTTCTTC. It specifies CASSPVPGPDNEQFF. The rearrangement joins TRBV7-6 to TRBJ2-1, with D possibly being TRBD1 (5 bases). The germline V and J ends were trimmed by 5 bases and 7 bases, with 18 bases remaining between them. This CDR3 spans 15 amino acids. Germline CDR1 SGHVS, CDR2 FNYEAQ.

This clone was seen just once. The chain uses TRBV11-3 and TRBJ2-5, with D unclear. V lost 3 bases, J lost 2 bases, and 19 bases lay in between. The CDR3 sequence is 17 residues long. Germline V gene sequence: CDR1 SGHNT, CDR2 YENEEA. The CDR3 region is CASSFSQNAGLQETQYF. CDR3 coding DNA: TGTGCCAGCAGCTTTTCCCAAAATGCAGGATTACAAGAGACCCAGTACTTC.